Given below is one T cell receptor (beta chain) in context. This sequence may be a read error, since a much larger clone differs from it by one base. CDR3 length: 15 amino acids. Trimming removed 1 base at V and 12 bases at J, with 19 bases between. Germline CDR1 LNHNV, CDR2 YYDKDF (reference sequence). Semi-nested PCR with Nested Universal Primer A followed constant-region reverse priming of full-length variable regions. Using its own MiXCR run on the 5' RACE reads, TCRdb lists one record per CDR3 protein. The sample includes about 10,000 distinct CDR3 sequences, about 30% of them seen just once. The source material was naive CD4+ T cells sorted from a lymph node. Regarding subset: naive CD4+ T cells, CD4+CD45RA+CD25-. J is TRBJ2-1 and V is TRBV15; D not resolved. The clonotype was recovered from a female donor with breast cancer. CDR3 sequence: CATSRAGEWEALQFF. The CDR3 bases are TGTGCCACCAGCAGAGCCGGTGAGTGGGAAGCCTTGCAGTTCTTC.